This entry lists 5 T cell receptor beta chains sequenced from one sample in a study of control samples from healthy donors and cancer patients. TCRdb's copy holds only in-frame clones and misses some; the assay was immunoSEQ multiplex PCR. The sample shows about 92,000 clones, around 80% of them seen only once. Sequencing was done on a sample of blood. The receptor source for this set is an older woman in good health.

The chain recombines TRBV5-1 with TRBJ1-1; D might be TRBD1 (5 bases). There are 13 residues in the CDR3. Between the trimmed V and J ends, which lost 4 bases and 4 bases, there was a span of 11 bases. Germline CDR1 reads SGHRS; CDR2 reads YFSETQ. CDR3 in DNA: TGCGCCAGCAGCCCGGGGGGTCCCACTGAAGCTTTCTTT. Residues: CASSPGGPTEAFF. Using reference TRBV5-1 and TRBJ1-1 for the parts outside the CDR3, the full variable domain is KAGVTQTPRYLIKTRGQQVTLSCSPISGHRSVSWYQQTPGQGLQFLFEYFSETQRNKGNFPGRFSGRQFSNSRSEMNVSTLELGDSALYLCASSPGGPTEAFFGQGTRLTVV.

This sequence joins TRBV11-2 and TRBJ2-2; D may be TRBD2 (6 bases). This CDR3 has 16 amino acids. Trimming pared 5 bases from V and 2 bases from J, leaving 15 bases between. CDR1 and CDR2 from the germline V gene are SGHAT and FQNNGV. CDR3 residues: CASSVKTSLNTGELFF. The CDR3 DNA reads TGTGCCAGCAGCGTGAAGACTAGTCTCAACACCGGGGAGCTGTTTTTT.

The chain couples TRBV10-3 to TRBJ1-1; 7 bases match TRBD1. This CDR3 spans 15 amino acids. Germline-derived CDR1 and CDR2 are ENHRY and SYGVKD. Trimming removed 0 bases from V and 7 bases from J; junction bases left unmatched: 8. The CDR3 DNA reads TGTGCCATCAGTGAGTCAGGGCAGGGGGAAAGTGAAGCTTTCTTT. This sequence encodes CAISESGQGESEAFF.

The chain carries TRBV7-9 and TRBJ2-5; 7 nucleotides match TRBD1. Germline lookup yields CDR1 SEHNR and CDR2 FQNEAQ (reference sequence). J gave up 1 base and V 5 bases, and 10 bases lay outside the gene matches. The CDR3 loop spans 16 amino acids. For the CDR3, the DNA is TGTGCCAGCAGCCTCGAGACAGGGAGAGGCCAAGAGACCCAGTACTTC. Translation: CASSLETGRGQETQYF.

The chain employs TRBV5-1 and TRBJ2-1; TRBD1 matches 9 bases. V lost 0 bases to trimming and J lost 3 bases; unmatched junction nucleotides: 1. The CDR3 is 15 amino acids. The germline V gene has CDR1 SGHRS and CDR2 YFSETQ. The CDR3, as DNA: TGCGCCAGCAGCTTGGGACAGGGGGTCTACAATGAGCAGTTCTTC. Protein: CASSLGQGVYNEQFF.